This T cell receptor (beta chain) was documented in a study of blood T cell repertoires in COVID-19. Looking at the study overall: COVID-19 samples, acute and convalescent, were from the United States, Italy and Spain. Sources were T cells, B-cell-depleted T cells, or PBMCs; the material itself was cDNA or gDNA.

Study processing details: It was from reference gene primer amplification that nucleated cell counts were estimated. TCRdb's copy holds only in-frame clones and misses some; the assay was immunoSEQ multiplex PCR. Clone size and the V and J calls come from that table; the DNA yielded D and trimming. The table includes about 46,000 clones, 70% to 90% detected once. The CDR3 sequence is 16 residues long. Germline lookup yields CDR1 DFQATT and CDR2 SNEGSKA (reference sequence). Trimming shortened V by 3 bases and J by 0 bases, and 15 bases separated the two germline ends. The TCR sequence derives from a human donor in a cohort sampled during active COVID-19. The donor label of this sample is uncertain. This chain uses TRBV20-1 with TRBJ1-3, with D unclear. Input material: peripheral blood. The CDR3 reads CSASVAGYYSGNTIYF. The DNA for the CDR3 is TGCAGTGCTAGTGTTGCGGGGTACTACTCTGGAAACACCATATATTTT.